This TCR beta chain was sequenced in a study of cytomegalovirus exposure and HLA in healthy donors. For the study at large: Inside one of the first data releases sat 75 million to 100 million unique TCRs taken from HLA-typed donors. Study-wide results and limits: A later analysis linked a missense DCLRE1C variant to TCR beta V- and J-gene trimming. A previous analysis found most TCR beta V segments productive roughly 87% or roughly 30% of the time.

Each donor was healthy, and each was a bone marrow donor. The PCR used 60 Vbeta and 13 Jbeta primers. TCRdb keeps only in-frame clones here, not all; method: immunoSEQ multiplex PCR. Of some 100,000 clones detected, about 75% appear once; the ten largest clones hold 4% to 5.5%. A remark on this clone: What it recognizes is unknown.

V lost 3 bases, J lost 2 bases, and 2 bases stayed unmatched. The CDR3 loop spans 13 amino acids. CDR1 and CDR2 (germline): SGHRS, YFSETQ. V is TRBV5-1 and J is TRBJ2-7; 7 bases align to TRBD1. Material: PBMCs. This TCR was sampled from a woman aged 18-29 years in good health and CMV-seropositive. This CDR3 reads CASSSGQPYEQYF. CDR3 in DNA: TGCGCCAGCAGCTCGGGACAGCCCTACGAGCAGTACTTC.